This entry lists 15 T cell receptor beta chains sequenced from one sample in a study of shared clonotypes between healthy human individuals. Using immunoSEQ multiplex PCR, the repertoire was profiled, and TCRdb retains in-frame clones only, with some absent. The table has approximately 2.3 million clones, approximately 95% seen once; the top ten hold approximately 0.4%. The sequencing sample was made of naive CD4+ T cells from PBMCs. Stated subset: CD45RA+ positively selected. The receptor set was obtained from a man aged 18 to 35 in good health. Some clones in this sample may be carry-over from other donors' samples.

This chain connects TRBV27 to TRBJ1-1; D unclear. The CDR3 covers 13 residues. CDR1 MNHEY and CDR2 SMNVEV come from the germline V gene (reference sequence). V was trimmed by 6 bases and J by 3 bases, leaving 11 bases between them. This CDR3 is CASSMGLYTEAFF. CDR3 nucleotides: TGTGCCAGCAGCATGGGGTTATACACTGAAGCTTTCTTT.

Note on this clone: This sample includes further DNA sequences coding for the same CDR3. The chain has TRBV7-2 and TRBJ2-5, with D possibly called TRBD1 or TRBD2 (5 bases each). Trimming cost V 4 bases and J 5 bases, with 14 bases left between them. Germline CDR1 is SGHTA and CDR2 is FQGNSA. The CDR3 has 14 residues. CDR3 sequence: CASSSGTSRETQYF. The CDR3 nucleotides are TGTGCCAGCAGCTCAGGGACCTCCCGCGAGACCCAGTACTTC.

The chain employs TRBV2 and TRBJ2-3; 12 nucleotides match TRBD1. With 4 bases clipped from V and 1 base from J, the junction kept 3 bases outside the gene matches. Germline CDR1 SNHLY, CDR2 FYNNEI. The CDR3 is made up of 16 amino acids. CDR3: CASSAGQGAGTDTQYF. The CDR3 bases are TGTGCCAGCAGTGCGGGACAGGGGGCGGGCACAGATACGCAGTATTTT. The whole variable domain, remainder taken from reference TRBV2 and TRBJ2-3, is EPEVTQTPSHQVTQMGQEVILRCVPISNHLYFYWYRQILGQKVEFLVSFYNNEISEKSEIFDDQFSVERPDGSNFTLKIRSTKLEDSAMYFCASSAGQGAGTDTQYFGPGTRLTVL.

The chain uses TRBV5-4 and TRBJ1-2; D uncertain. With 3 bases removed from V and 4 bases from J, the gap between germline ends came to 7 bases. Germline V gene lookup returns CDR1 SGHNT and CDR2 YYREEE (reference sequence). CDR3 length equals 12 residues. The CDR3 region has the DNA TGTGCCAGCAGCTGGCCGAGCTATGGCTACACCTTC. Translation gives CASSWPSYGYTF.

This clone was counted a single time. CDR3 sequence: CASRSMGQGSNQPQHF. The CDR3 bases are TGTGCCAGCAGGAGTATGGGACAGGGAAGCAATCAGCCCCAGCATTTT. The chain employs TRBV28 and TRBJ1-5; 9 nucleotides align to TRBD1. The CDR3 extends over 16 amino acids. Germline CDR1 and CDR2: MDHEN and SYDVKM. V lost 6 bases, J lost 1 base, and 7 bases stayed unmatched.

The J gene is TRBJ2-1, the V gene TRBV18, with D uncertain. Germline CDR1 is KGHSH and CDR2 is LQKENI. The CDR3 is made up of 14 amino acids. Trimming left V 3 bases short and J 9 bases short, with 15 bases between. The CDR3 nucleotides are TGTGCCAGCTCACCGGAACGGGCCCGCGGTGAGCAGTTCTTC. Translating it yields CASSPERARGEQFF.

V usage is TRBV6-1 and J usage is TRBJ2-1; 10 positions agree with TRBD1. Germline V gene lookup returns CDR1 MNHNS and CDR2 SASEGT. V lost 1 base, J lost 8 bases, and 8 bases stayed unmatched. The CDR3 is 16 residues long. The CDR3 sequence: CASSEVQRTGGDEQFF. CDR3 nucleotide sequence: TGTGCCAGCAGTGAAGTTCAGAGGACAGGGGGAGATGAGCAGTTCTTC.

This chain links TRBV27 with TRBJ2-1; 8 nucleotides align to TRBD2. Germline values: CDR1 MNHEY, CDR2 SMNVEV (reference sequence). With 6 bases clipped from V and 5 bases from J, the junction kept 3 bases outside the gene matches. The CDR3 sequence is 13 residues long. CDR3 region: CASRPGLDNEQFF. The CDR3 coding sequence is TGTGCCAGCAGGCCGGGACTAGACAATGAGCAGTTCTTC.

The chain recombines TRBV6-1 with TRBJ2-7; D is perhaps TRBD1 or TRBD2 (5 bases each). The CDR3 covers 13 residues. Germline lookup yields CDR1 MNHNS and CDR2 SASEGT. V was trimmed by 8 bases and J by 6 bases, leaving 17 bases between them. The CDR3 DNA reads TGTGCCAGCGCGGAGGCAGGGAATCGCGAGCAGTACTTC. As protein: CASAEAGNREQYF.

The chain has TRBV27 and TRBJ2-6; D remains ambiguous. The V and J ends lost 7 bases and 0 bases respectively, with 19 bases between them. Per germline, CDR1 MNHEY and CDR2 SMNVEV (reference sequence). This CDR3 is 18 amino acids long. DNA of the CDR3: TGTGCCAGCACATGGAGAGCCACGCTTCCCTCTGGGGCCAACGTCCTGACTTTC. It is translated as CASTWRATLPSGANVLTF.

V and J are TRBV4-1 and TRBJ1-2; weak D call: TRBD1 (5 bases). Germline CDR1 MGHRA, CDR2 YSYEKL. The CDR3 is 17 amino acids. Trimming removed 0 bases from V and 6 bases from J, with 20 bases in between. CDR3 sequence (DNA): TGCGCCAGCAGCCAAGATCCCAGGATGGTGGGGGAACATGGCTACACCTTC. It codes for CASSQDPRMVGEHGYTF.

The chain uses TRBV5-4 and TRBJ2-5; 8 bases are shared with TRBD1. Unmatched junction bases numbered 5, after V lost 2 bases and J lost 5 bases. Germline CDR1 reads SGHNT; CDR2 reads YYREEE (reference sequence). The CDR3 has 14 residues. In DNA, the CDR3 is TGTGCCAGCAGCTTTTCTAACAGGGGGGAGACCCAGTACTTC. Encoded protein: CASSFSNRGETQYF.

This CDR3 reads CASSLMGIASQPQHF. In DNA form, the CDR3 reads TGCGCCAGCAGCTTGATGGGTATAGCCAGTCAGCCCCAGCATTTT. V is TRBV5-1 and J is TRBJ1-5; D is ambiguous. Trimming took 1 base from V and 6 from J, leaving 14 bases between them. The CDR3 length is 15 residues. Germline lookup yields CDR1 SGHRS and CDR2 YFSETQ.

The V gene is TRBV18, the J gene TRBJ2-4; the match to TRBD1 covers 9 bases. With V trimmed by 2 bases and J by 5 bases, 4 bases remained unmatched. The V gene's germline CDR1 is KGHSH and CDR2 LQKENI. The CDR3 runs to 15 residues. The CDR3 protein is CASSPNTGGQNIQYF. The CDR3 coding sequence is TGTGCCAGCTCACCAAATACAGGGGGCCAAAACATTCAGTACTTC.

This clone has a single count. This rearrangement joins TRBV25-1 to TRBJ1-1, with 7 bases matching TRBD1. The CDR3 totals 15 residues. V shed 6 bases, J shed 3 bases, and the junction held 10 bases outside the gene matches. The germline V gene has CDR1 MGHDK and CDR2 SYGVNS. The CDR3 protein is CASSNPRQGDTEAFF. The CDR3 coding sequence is TGTGCCAGCAGCAACCCGAGGCAGGGGGACACTGAAGCTTTCTTT.